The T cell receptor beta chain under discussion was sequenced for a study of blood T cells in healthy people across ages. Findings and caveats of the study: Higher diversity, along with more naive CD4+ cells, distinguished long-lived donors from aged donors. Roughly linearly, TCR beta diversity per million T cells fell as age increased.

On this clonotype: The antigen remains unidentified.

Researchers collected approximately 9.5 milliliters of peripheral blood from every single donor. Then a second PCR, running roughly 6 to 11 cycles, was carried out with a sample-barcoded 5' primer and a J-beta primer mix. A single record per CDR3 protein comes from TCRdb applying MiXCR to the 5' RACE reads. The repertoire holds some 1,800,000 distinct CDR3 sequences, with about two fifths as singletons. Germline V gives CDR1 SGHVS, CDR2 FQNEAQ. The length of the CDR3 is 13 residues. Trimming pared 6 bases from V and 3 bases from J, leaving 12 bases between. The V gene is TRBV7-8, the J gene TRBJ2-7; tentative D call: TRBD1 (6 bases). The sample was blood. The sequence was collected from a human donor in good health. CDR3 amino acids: CASRLPGVYEQYF. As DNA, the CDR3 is TGTGCCAGCAGACTACCAGGGGTCTACGAGCAGTACTTC.